The entry that follows covers one TCR beta chain sequence. Its antigen is undetermined. The data were taken from a study of T cell responses to AZD1222 COVID-19 vaccine. Study-wide points: There were repertoire samples only from the period after the peak T cell response. Donors in the cohort were predominantly white British and more often female, and clonal diversity was possibly underestimated.

Assay: immunoSEQ multiplex PCR; the TCRdb copy retains only in-frame clones and omits some. In the table there are 120,000 or so clones, around 90% of which are singletons. The source is an adult who received the MenACWY meningococcal vaccine as a control. The source material was peripheral blood, sampled 28 days after the second dose of the MenACWY control vaccine.

Here the CDR3 DNA reads TGTGCCAGCAGTTATCCCCAGGCGGACCACACCTTC. It encodes CASSYPQADHTF. The rearrangement joins TRBV6-2 or TRBV6-3 to TRBJ1-2; D gene unclear. V was clipped by 3 bases and J by 12 bases, with 14 bases between them. Germline CDR1 is MNHEY and CDR2 is SVGEGT. The CDR3 is 12 amino acids.